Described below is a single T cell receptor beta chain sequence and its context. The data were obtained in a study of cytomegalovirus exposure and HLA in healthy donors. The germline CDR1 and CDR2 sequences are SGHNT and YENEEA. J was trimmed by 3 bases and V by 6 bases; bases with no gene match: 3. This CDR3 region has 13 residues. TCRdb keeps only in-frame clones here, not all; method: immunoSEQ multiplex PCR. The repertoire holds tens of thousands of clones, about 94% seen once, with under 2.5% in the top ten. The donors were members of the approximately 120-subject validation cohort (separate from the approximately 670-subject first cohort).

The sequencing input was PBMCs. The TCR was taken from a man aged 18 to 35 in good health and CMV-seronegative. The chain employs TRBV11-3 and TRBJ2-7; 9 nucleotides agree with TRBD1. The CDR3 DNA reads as TGTGCCAGCAGTTTGACAGGGGGCTACGAGCAGTACTTC. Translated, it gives CASSLTGGYEQYF.